Here is one T cell receptor beta chain with its context. No antigen is known for it. Primers included in the PCR were 60 Vbeta and 13 Jbeta primers. The table came from immunoSEQ multiplex PCR; TCRdb's copy has only in-frame clones and leaves some out. The table shows roughly 100,000 clones, with 75% to 90% occurring only once. The data are from a study of cytomegalovirus exposure and HLA in healthy donors. Study-wide results and limits: It was only CMV serostatus that was available as immune exposure information. Versus the roughly 670-donor mean, an Asian-associated ancestry cluster reportedly showed fewer N-insertions in a later analysis.

The germline V and J ends were trimmed by 0 bases and 9 bases, with 17 bases remaining between them. Germline V lookup: CDR1 SGHVS, CDR2 FQNEAQ. There are 15 residues in the CDR3. The sample was PBMCs. J is TRBJ1-2 and V is TRBV7-8; D uncertain. This clonotype originated in a man aged 35-49 years in good health and CMV-seronegative. The CDR3 sequence is CASSLAGETLSSYTF. As DNA, the CDR3 is TGTGCCAGCAGCTTAGCCGGGGAGACACTATCTAGCTACACCTTC.